This is a list of T cell receptor beta chains from one sample in a study of T cells after yellow fever vaccination. TCRdb reanalysed the 5' RACE reads using MiXCR and keeps one entry per CDR3 protein. Of roughly 520,000 distinct CDR3 sequences listed, roughly 22% were seen once; the top ten hold about 15%. The sequencing here drew on PBMCs, taken roughly 23 days after the first yellow fever vaccination. Receptors were obtained from a man between 18 and 35 years old who received the YFV17D yellow fever vaccine. The CDR3 runs from the conserved cysteine through the conserved F or W. The D gene is left open where the match is weak. Clone sizes are given selectively: once, few, many, or a class where the clone is expanded.

J | V | size | D | CDR3 | DNA
TRBJ2-3 | TRBV4-1 | NA | TRBD2 | CASSQVYLAGTDTQYF | TGCGCCAGCAGCCAAGTTTACCTAGCGGGAACAGATACGCAGTATTTT
TRBJ1-6 | TRBV3-1 | many | NA | CASSPSSGTPLHF | TGTGCCAGCAGCCCTTCTTCCGGGACACCCCTCCACTTT
TRBJ1-5 | TRBV7-6 | few | NA | CASSLDGRTSLNQPQHF | TGTGCCAGCAGCTTAGATGGGCGGACAAGCCTCAATCAGCCCCAGCATTTT
TRBJ2-1 | TRBV14 | few | TRBD2 | CASSQAGGLDEQFF | TGTGCCAGCAGCCAAGCGGGGGGGCTAGATGAGCAGTTCTTC
TRBJ2-7 | TRBV7-9 | NA | NA | CASSLQVGLPSSYEQYF | TGTGCCAGCAGTCTTCAAGTGGGGCTCCCCAGCTCCTACGAGCAGTACTTC
TRBJ2-6 | TRBV5-8 | few | NA | CASSLGGTAGANVLTF | TGTGCCAGCAGTTTGGGCGGGACAGCTGGGGCCAACGTCCTGACTTTC
TRBJ1-4 | TRBV24-1 | NA | NA | CATSDLGDEKLFF | TGTGCCACCAGTGACCTGGGGGATGAAAAACTGTTTTTT
TRBJ2-1 | TRBV20-1 | NA | NA | CSAQWGPQFF | TGCAGTGCCCAGTGGGGGCCTCAGTTCTTC
TRBJ2-2 | TRBV12-3/TRBV12-4 | NA | NA | CASKIRVAGELFF | TGTGCCAGCAAGATCAGGGTCGCCGGGGAGCTGTTTTTT
TRBJ2-1 | TRBV4-3 | NA | TRBD1 | CASSQDLGTGVRNEQFF | TGCGCCAGCAGCCAAGATTTAGGGACAGGGGTCCGGAATGAGCAGTTCTTC
TRBJ1-4 | TRBV2 | few | NA | CASSERTNEKLFF | TGTGCCAGCAGTGAAAGAACTAATGAAAAACTGTTTTTT
TRBJ2-1 | TRBV20-1 | few | NA | CSASPGGPLLHQFF | TGCAGTGCTAGCCCGGGCGGGCCCCTATTGCACCAGTTCTTC
TRBJ1-2 | TRBV12-3/TRBV12-4 | many | NA | CASSLPPRFTGGYTF | TGTGCCAGCAGCCTACCCCCCAGGTTTACAGGGGGCTACACCTTC
TRBJ2-5 | TRBV7-9 | few | TRBD2 | CASSPWTSGKETQYF | TGTGCCAGCAGCCCGTGGACTAGCGGTAAAGAGACCCAGTACTTC
TRBJ1-1 | TRBV5-1 | few | NA | CASKDSTEAFF | TGCGCCAGCAAGGACAGCACTGAAGCTTTCTTT
TRBJ1-1 | TRBV5-6 | NA | NA | CASKPWMNTEAFF | TGTGCCAGCAAGCCCTGGATGAACACTGAAGCTTTCTTT
TRBJ1-2 | TRBV10-3 | few | TRBD1 | CAISPTGGGYGYTF | TGTGCCATCAGTCCGACAGGGGGAGGCTATGGCTACACCTTC
TRBJ2-3 | TRBV27 | NA | NA | CASRKTVTRTDTQYF | TGTGCCAGCAGGAAGACAGTCACCCGCACAGATACGCAGTATTTT
TRBJ1-2 | TRBV4-1 | NA | TRBD1 | CASSFHEGQYYGYTF | TGCGCCAGCAGCTTTCACGAGGGACAGTACTATGGCTACACCTTC
TRBJ1-2 | TRBV20-1 | NA | NA | CSATNVLGGYTF | TGCAGTGCCACAAATGTGTTGGGTGGCTACACCTTC
TRBJ2-3 | TRBV7-9 | NA | NA | CASSLALAVPQGSSQYF | TGTGCCAGCAGCTTAGCGCTGGCGGTCCCGCAAGGGTCGTCGCAGTATTTT
TRBJ2-5 | TRBV20-1 | NA | TRBD2 | CSATHPGLAGGQETQYF | TGCAGTGCTACTCATCCCGGACTAGCGGGGGGGCAAGAGACCCAGTACTTC
TRBJ2-1 | TRBV6-1 | NA | TRBD2 | CASSRTSGGSLSYNEQFF | TGTGCCAGCAGTAGGACTAGCGGGGGGTCATTATCCTACAATGAGCAGTTCTTC
TRBJ1-1 | TRBV6-2/TRBV6-3 | NA | NA | CASSYYPLRQGTEAFF | TGTGCCAGCAGTTACTACCCACTCCGACAAGGGACTGAAGCTTTCTTT
TRBJ1-6 | TRBV7-2 | many | NA | CASSLGGGYNSPLHF | TGTGCCAGCAGCTTAGGTGGCGGTTATAATTCACCCCTCCACTTT
TRBJ1-2 | TRBV5-1 | few | NA | CASSLEGPLNGYTF | TGCGCCAGCAGCTTGGAGGGGCCCTTGAATGGCTACACCTTC
TRBJ2-7 | TRBV11-3 | NA | NA | CASSLGWGPPAYEQYF | TGTGCCAGCAGCTTAGGGTGGGGGCCACCAGCCTACGAGCAGTACTTC
TRBJ2-5 | TRBV20-1 | few | NA | CSARGGWGQETQYF | TGCAGTGCTAGAGGGGGCTGGGGCCAAGAGACCCAGTACTTC
TRBJ2-5 | TRBV5-1 | NA | NA | CASSLGVQTSQETQYF | TGCGCCAGCAGCTTGGGAGTGCAGACCTCTCAAGAGACCCAGTACTTC
TRBJ2-5 | TRBV29-1 | few | NA | CSVEDSEETQYF | TGCAGCGTTGAAGACTCGGAAGAGACCCAGTACTTC
TRBJ2-5 | TRBV7-2 | few | TRBD2 | CASNLGGGRETQYF | TGTGCCAGCAATCTTGGCGGGGGGCGGGAGACCCAGTACTTC
TRBJ2-3 | TRBV7-2 | few | TRBD2 | CASSLNGGVTTDTQYF | TGTGCCAGCAGCTTAAATGGGGGGGTAACCACAGATACGCAGTATTTT
TRBJ2-7 | TRBV19 | NA | NA | CASSIGRSSYEQYF | TGTGCCAGTAGTATAGGGCGGAGCTCCTACGAGCAGTACTTC
TRBJ2-7 | TRBV5-6 | NA | NA | CASSIDSAYEQYF | TGTGCCAGCAGCATCGACAGTGCGTACGAGCAGTACTTC
TRBJ1-2 | TRBV3-1 | NA | NA | CASSFTGSNYGYTF | TGTGCCAGCAGCTTTACAGGGTCTAACTATGGCTACACCTTC
TRBJ2-3 | TRBV6-5 | NA | NA | CATSGTDTQYF | TGTGCCACCTCGGGCACAGATACGCAGTATTTT
TRBJ2-1 | TRBV7-2 | few | NA | CASSLRGTRSSYNEQFF | TGTGCCAGCAGCTTACGGGGGACGCGGAGCTCCTACAATGAGCAGTTCTTC
TRBJ2-7 | TRBV27 | NA | TRBD2 | CASSWGEGEQYF | TGTGCCAGCAGTTGGGGGGAGGGCGAGCAGTACTTC
TRBJ2-2 | TRBV4-3 | few | NA | CASSQDIFGGELFF | TGCGCCAGCAGCCAAGATATCTTTGGCGGGGAGCTGTTTTTT
TRBJ2-2 | TRBV7-9 | few | NA | CASSSRDGATGELFF | TGTGCCAGCAGCTCCCGGGACGGGGCCACCGGGGAGCTGTTTTTT
TRBJ2-1 | TRBV30 | NA | NA | CAWSVLGHNEQFF | TGTGCCTGGAGTGTACTGGGACACAATGAGCAGTTCTTC
TRBJ2-1 | TRBV7-2 | NA | NA | CASSPSGTPSSYNEQFF | TGTGCCAGCAGCCCGAGCGGGACACCCAGCTCCTACAATGAGCAGTTCTTC
TRBJ2-5 | TRBV27 | NA | TRBD1 | CASSLARGPGTQYF | TGTGCCAGCAGTTTAGCCAGGGGGCCAGGGACCCAGTACTTC
TRBJ1-1 | TRBV9 | NA | TRBD1 | CASSAGTGQSTEAFF | TGTGCCAGCAGCGCCGGGACAGGGCAGAGCACTGAAGCTTTCTTT
TRBJ1-4 | TRBV20-1 | many | NA | CSAPLGGGAREKLFF | TGCAGTGCCCCGCTGGGGGGGGGTGCGAGGGAAAAACTGTTTTTT